This T cell receptor (beta chain) is from a study of immune cell composition in non-small cell lung cancer. Germline CDR1 reads ENHRY; CDR2 reads SYGVKD. The CDR3 covers 13 residues. Between the trimmed V and J ends, which lost 0 bases and 3 bases, there was a span of 3 bases. Findings and caveats of the study: Dominant in vivo tumour-associated clones were not shown to share tumour-reactive sequences.

Produced via immunoSEQ multiplex PCR; TCRdb's table is partial and in-frame only. The sample carries 3,000 to 4,000 clones, about 80% recorded once. Of note for this clone: No antigen is known for it.

Normal lung was taken at the farthest possible site, at least 3 cm from tumour. The sample taken for sequencing was non-adjacent lung tissue. The receptor's source is a human donor with non-small cell lung cancer. The gene calls are TRBV10-3 and TRBJ2-1, with D uncertain. The CDR3: CAISESGYNEQFF. The CDR3 bases are TGTGCCATCAGTGAGTCCGGCTACAATGAGCAGTTCTTC.